This TCR beta chain was retrieved from a study of vaccination and CD4 T cells after COVID-19 (dated by TCRdb to between 2021 and 2023). Notes on the research overall: The convalescent cohort included six males and four females, with two Hispanic individuals, seven Caucasians, two Asians and one multiracial person. Culture stimuli were overlapping spike peptide pools from SARS-CoV-2 and from the common cold coronaviruses HCoV-NL63, HCoV-OC43 and HCoV-229E. Participants received two doses of either the Pfizer-BioNTech BNT162b2 vaccine (n=8) or the Moderna mRNA-1273 vaccine (n=2). Post-COVID blood samples were collected from convalescent patients a median of about 92 days after diagnosis, with a range of about 30 to 161 days. The spike-specific CD4+ TCR repertoire was compared before and after mRNA vaccination in ten to eleven COVID-19 convalescent patients and a few infection-naive healthy vaccine recipients. Post-vaccine blood samples were taken a median of 72 days after the second vaccine dose, with a range of 14 to 241 days. In control cultures, a CEFX viral epitope pool was used as positive control, an HIV-1 Nef peptide pool was used as negative control, or no peptide was added. In an earlier paper using these donors, memory CD4+ T cell crossreactivity between SARS-CoV-2 and common cold coronavirus spike proteins was assessed at the TCR clonotype level.

As to this clonotype: Its antigen target is currently unknown. No much larger clone is present one base from it, and per-base qualities are unavailable.

What the authors observed across the whole study: The median count of SARS-CoV-2-reactive clonotypes went up from around 20 after infection to 35 to 40 after vaccination, although the change was not significant. Among the post-vaccine SARS-CoV-2-reactive clones in convalescent patients, a median 86.3% showed up only after vaccination, which suggests vaccine-specific priming. In convalescent patients, nearly all vaccine-specific clones (304 of 307) were found to be mono-reactive for SARS-CoV-2 spike rather than cross-reactive with common cold coronaviruses. The number of convalescent patients in the study was relatively small, and the study did not examine early timepoints following natural infection.

Receptors were amplified or captured by PCR. TCR sequencing of DNA from cultured CD4+ T cells used the Oncomine TCR Beta short-read assay at the Johns Hopkins FTIC core. The QIAamp micro DNA kit was used to extract genomic DNA from the cultured CD4+ T cells. Oncomine TCR Beta libraries from cultured CD4+ T cells were pooled using unique dual indexes and sequenced on an Illumina iSeq 100. On the study's bioinformatics: Non-productive sequences were removed, and CDR3s that did not start with C, did not end with F or W, or were shorter than 7 amino acids were discarded. Antigen-specific clonotypes were identified with the MANAFEST web application by comparing peptide-stimulated wells with reference and other culture wells. An FDR below 0.05, an odds ratio above 5, and a productive frequency above 0.1% in at least two of three replicate wells were required for clones to be considered positive. Clonotypes that were significantly expanded in both SARS-CoV-2 spike wells and at least one common cold coronavirus spike condition were defined as cross-reactive. Levenshtein distances (stringdist) and unrooted phylogenetic trees (ape) in R version 3.6.1 were used to assess CDR3 homology. TCRdb cleaned the public reads at Q25 with fastp, built clones with MiXCR and kept in-frame beta chains. Entries that share a CDR3 protein sequence are merged under the most common genes and DNA. The V and J calls follow TCRdb's processing rather than the paper's. For this sample there are around 7,500 distinct CDR3 sequences; roughly a third appear just once. Together, the top ten hold about 14% of the sample.

The treatment or condition label corresponds to: roughly ten-day PBMC culture with coronavirus spike peptide pools or control peptides (ViraFEST assay). CD4+ T cells from unexposed donors were collected before the COVID-19 pandemic (2011-2018). To expand antigen-specific T cells with peptide pools and then pick out the expanded clonotypes through TCR sequencing, the study relied on the ViraFEST assay. Each well held 2.1 million or so PBMCs cultured in IMDM containing around 5% human AB serum and approximately 9.6 IU/ml IL-2, with about 10 ug/ml peptide pools added. Half of the culture medium was replaced with fresh IL-2-containing medium on days 3 and 7. Once the cells had been in culture for less than 12 days, the EasySep CD4+ T cell isolation kit was used to isolate CD4+ T cells by negative selection. Unexposed donor CD4+ T cells were tested for reactivity to SARS-CoV-2 S and N and four common cold coronavirus spike pools, as cell number allowed. Ficoll-Paque Plus gradient centrifugation was used to isolate PBMCs from whole blood, and the isolated PBMCs were then either used fresh or cryopreserved at -140C. Triplicate wells were generally used for each culture condition. The leukapheresis product for the unexposed donors was obtained through commercial purchase.

This TCR was sampled from a human donor in good health. Input material: CD4+ T cells from blood, cultured in vitro.

CDR3 protein: CSARDRTSGRRGSTDTQYF. The nucleotide sequence is TGCAGTGCTAGAGATCGGACTAGCGGGAGGAGGGGGAGCACAGATACGCAGTATTTT. The rearranged segments are TRBV20-1 and TRBJ2-3; 14 middle bases align to TRBD2. After removal of 0 bases from V and 0 bases from J, the junction retains 8 bases not matched to a gene. For CDR1 and CDR2, the germline V gene (reference sequence) lists DFQATT and SNEGSKA. The CDR3 measures 19 amino acids from cysteine to phenylalanine. The entry retains the CDR3 DNA only, 57 bases that are in frame from base 1.